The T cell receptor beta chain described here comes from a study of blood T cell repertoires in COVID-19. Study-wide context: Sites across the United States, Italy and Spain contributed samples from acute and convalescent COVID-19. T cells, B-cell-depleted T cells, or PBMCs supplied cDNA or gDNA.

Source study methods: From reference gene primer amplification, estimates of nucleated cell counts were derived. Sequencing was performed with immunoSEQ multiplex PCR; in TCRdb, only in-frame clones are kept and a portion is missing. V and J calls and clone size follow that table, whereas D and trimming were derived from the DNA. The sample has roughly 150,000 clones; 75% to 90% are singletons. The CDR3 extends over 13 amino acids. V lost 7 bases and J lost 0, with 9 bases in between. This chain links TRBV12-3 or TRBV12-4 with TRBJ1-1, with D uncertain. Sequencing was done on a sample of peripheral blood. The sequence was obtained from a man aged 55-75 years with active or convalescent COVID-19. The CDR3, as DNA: TGTGCCAGCAAGGAGGCAGTGAACACTGAAGCTTTCTTT. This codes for CASKEAVNTEAFF.